The 31 T cell receptor beta chains listed next were all sequenced from one sample in a study of blood T cells in healthy people across ages. The second PCR ran about 6 to 12 cycles with a sample-barcoded 5' primer and J-beta primers. TCRdb re-called the 5' RACE reads with MiXCR, one entry per CDR3 protein. The data show 800,000 or so distinct CDR3 sequences, 46% seen once. The sample was blood. The receptors were gathered from a man at least 80 years old in good health.

In this sample, this clonotype turned up a few times. V usage is TRBV28 and J usage is TRBJ2-4, with D possibly being TRBD1 (7 bases). Germline CDR1 and CDR2: MDHEN and SYDVKM. The CDR3 covers 15 residues. Trimming shortened V by 2 bases and J by 7 bases, and 15 bases separated the two germline ends. The CDR3 spells CASSLGGGGANIQYF. The CDR3 DNA reads as TGTGCCAGCAGTTTAGGAGGAGGGGGCGCGAACATTCAGTACTTC. Drawing the rest from reference TRBV28 and TRBJ2-4, the complete variable domain is DVKVTQSSRYLVKRTGEKVFLECVQDMDHENMFWYRQDPGLGLRLIYFSYDVKMKEKGDIPEGYSVSREKKERFSLILESASTNQTSMYLCASSLGGGGANIQYFGAGTRLSVL.

This clonotype occurred many times. The gene calls are TRBV7-2 and TRBJ1-4; TRBD1 matches at 10 bases. The trim removed 3 bases at V and 2 bases at J, leaving 0 bases unmatched. The V gene's germline CDR1 is SGHTA and CDR2 FQGNSA. This CDR3 has 15 amino acids. CDR3 DNA sequence: TGTGCCAGCAGCTTGACAGGGGGCACTAATGAAAAACTGTTTTTT. Protein sequence: CASSLTGGTNEKLFF.

This rearrangement joins TRBV2 to TRBJ1-5; possibly TRBD1 for D (5 bases). With 3 bases removed from V and 6 bases from J, the gap between germline ends came to 15 bases. Germline assignment: CDR1 SNHLY and CDR2 FYNNEI. The CDR3 runs to 15 residues. The CDR3 sequence is CASSDAGRIFQPQHF. The CDR3 DNA is TGTGCCAGCAGTGACGCAGGGCGAATTTTTCAGCCCCAGCATTTT.

With regard to this clonotype: A junction end diverges from the germline sequence, so it may reflect a read error. The chain recombines TRBV12-3 or TRBV12-4 with TRBJ1-5; 8 nucleotides line up with TRBD1. The CDR3 has 14 amino acids. CDR3 sequence reads: CASSSGGGNRPQHF. The CDR3 DNA reads as TGTGCCAGCAGTTCAGGGGGCGGCAATCGGCCCCAGCATTTT.

This chain joins TRBV12-3 or TRBV12-4 and TRBJ1-4, with D possibly matching TRBD1 (5 bases). The V end lost 7 bases, the J end lost 6 bases, and 12 bases lay between the germline ends. The CDR3 sequence is 13 residues long. CDR3 nucleotide sequence: TGTGCCAGCAAAGGGGCGGTACATGAAAAACTGTTTTTT. It codes for CASKGAVHEKLFF.

The rearrangement links TRBV5-1 to TRBJ1-1; tentative D call: TRBD1 (6 bases). The germline CDR1 and CDR2 sequences are SGHRS and YFSETQ. The CDR3 is 13 amino acids. Trimming shortened V by 2 bases and J by 5 bases, and 10 bases separated the two germline ends. Here the CDR3 reads CASSFQGKTEAFF. As DNA, the CDR3 is TGCGCCAGCAGCTTCCAGGGGAAGACTGAAGCTTTCTTT.

This clonotype has only a few counts. The chain uses TRBV6-6 and TRBJ1-5; D gene ambiguous. V lost 5 bases and J lost 6, with 5 bases in between. This CDR3 comprises 11 residues. CDR1 is MNHNY, CDR2 SVGAGI, per germline (reference sequence). The CDR3 is CASSQRQPQHF. The CDR3 region has the DNA TGTGCCAGCAGTCAACGTCAGCCCCAGCATTTT.

The chain uses TRBV4-2 and TRBJ2-3; no firm D call. Germline values: CDR1 LGHNA, CDR2 YNFKEQ. The CDR3 has 15 residues. Trimming left V 0 bases short and J 0 bases short, with 7 bases between. For the CDR3, the DNA is TGTGCCAGCAGCCAAGATTGGGCTAGCACAGATACGCAGTATTTT. It is translated as CASSQDWASTDTQYF.

This clonotype turned up a few times. The CDR3 DNA sequence: TGCAGTGCCGAACCTTATGGGCAGCACACAGGCACAGATACGCAGTATTTT. Protein: CSAEPYGQHTGTDTQYF. This chain uses TRBV20-1 with TRBJ2-3; no firm D call. Deletions cut 6 bases from V and 1 base from J, with 23 bases between. The CDR3 sequence is 17 residues long. Germline assignment: CDR1 DFQATT and CDR2 SNEGSKA (reference sequence).

V usage is TRBV2 and J usage is TRBJ1-5; D unresolved. Trimming removed 7 bases from V and 5 bases from J, with 12 bases in between. CDR3 length equals 13 residues. Germline V gives CDR1 SNHLY, CDR2 FYNNEI. The CDR3 DNA reads as TGTGCCAGCAATCGGGGTCGGGATCAGCCCCAGCATTTT. Translation: CASNRGRDQPQHF.

The V and J genes are TRBV18 and TRBJ2-5, with D uncertain. Looked up from germline, CDR1 is KGHSH and CDR2 is LQKENI. The CDR3 contains 14 residues. V gave up 2 bases and J gave up 0 bases, with 7 bases separating them. The CDR3 DNA reads TGTGCCAGCTCACCAAATAGGTACCAAGAGACCCAGTACTTC. It translates to CASSPNRYQETQYF. Full variable domain (remainder filled in from reference TRBV18 and TRBJ2-5): NAGVMQNPRHLVRRRGQEARLRCSPMKGHSHVYWYRQLPEEGLKFMVYLQKENIIDESGMPKERFSAEFPKEGPSILRIQQVVRGDSAAYFCASSPNRYQETQYFGPGTRLLVL.

This clonotype was seen ten or more times. This rearrangement joins TRBV29-1 to TRBJ2-7; 10 bases map to TRBD2. Germline V gives CDR1 SQVTM, CDR2 ANQGSEA. The CDR3 spans 15 residues. Unmatched junction bases numbered 7, after V lost 4 bases and J lost 1 base. For the CDR3, the DNA is TGCAGCGTTGTTCCCGAGACTAGCGGGTCCTACGAGCAGTACTTC. Its translation is CSVVPETSGSYEQYF.

The chain combines TRBV29-1 with TRBJ2-1; 12 positions agree with TRBD2. The junction had 3 bases not matched to a gene; V was cut back by 3 bases and J by 0 bases. The CDR3 extends over 16 amino acids. Germline CDR1 SQVTM, CDR2 ANQGSEA. DNA of the CDR3: TGCAGCGTTGAGCCGACTAGCGGGGGCTCCTACAATGAGCAGTTCTTC. This codes for CSVEPTSGGSYNEQFF.

This clonotype was seen a handful of times. The V gene is TRBV5-1, the J gene TRBJ1-1; D might be TRBD1 (6 bases). CDR3 length equals 14 residues. Trimming left V 0 bases short and J 6 bases short, with 12 bases between. Germline V gene lookup returns CDR1 SGHRS and CDR2 YFSETQ. CDR3 sequence (DNA): TGCGCCAGCAGCTTGGGTCCGGGGGCGGCTGAAGCTTTCTTT. It yields the protein CASSLGPGAAEAFF.

This clonotype was recorded many times. This chain links TRBV29-1 with TRBJ2-6; no reliable D call. Germline V gives CDR1 SQVTM, CDR2 ANQGSEA. The CDR3 contains 16 residues. V lost 4 bases, J lost 0 bases, and 13 bases lay in between. CDR3 residues: CSVGINPNSGANVLTF. CDR3 nucleotide sequence: TGCAGCGTTGGGATCAATCCGAACTCTGGGGCCAACGTCCTGACTTTC.

This sequence joins TRBV6-6 and TRBJ2-5; D is possibly TRBD1 (6 bases). CDR3 size: 13 residues. Per the germline V gene, CDR1 is MNHNY and CDR2 is SVGAGI (reference sequence). Trimming removed 7 bases at V and 1 base at J, with 10 bases between. The DNA of the CDR3 is TGTGCCAGCACTCTAGGGGGCCAAGAGACCCAGTACTTC. It translates to CASTLGGQETQYF.

The chain combines TRBV7-2 with TRBJ2-7; D unclear. V gave up 5 bases and J gave up 2 bases, with 13 bases separating them. The CDR3 runs 14 residues. Germline-derived CDR1 and CDR2 are SGHTA and FQGNSA. The CDR3 nucleotides read TGTGCCAGCAGCCCAAACACCGGACCCTACGAGCAGTACTTC. Its translation is CASSPNTGPYEQYF. Together with reference TRBV7-2 and TRBJ2-7, the CDR3 gives the full variable domain: GAGVSQSPSNKVTEKGKDVELRCDPISGHTALYWYRQSLGQGLEFLIYFQGNSAPDKSGLPSDRFSAERTGGSVSTLTIQRTQQEDSAVYLCASSPNTGPYEQYFGPGTRLTVT.

The sample holds a few counts of this clonotype. This chain joins TRBV5-1 and TRBJ2-7; D may be TRBD1 (5 bases). The CDR3 sequence is 13 residues long. Trimming removed 3 bases from V and 7 bases from J, with 14 bases in between. The V gene's germline CDR1 is SGHRS and CDR2 YFSETQ. CDR3 DNA sequence: TGCGCCAGCAGCTATGGGGCCATAGGGGAGCAGTACTTC. It codes for CASSYGAIGEQYF. The full variable domain, its missing parts supplied by reference TRBV5-1 and TRBJ2-7, is KAGVTQTPRYLIKTRGQQVTLSCSPISGHRSVSWYQQTPGQGLQFLFEYFSETQRNKGNFPGRFSGRQFSNSRSEMNVSTLELGDSALYLCASSYGAIGEQYFGPGTRLTVT.

The chain joins TRBV6-5 to TRBJ2-1, with D possibly being TRBD2 (5 bases). With 2 bases removed from V and 4 bases from J, the gap between germline ends came to 15 bases. The CDR3 has 16 residues. CDR1 is MNHEY and CDR2 is SVGAGI in the germline V gene. CDR3 sequence: CASSYAGDSSYNEQFF. The CDR3 DNA reads TGTGCCAGCAGTTACGCCGGGGATAGTAGTTACAATGAGCAGTTCTTC.

V is TRBV21-1 and J is TRBJ2-7; the table names TRBD2, a call not compared with the DNA. TRBV21-1 is labeled a pseudogene. The CDR3 has 20 residues. The CDR3 DNA is TGTGCCAGCAGCAACGGTATCAGGACTAGCTCTTCGACTCCCGCCTACGAGCAGTACTTC. Its protein product is CASSNGIRTSSSTPAYEQYF.

This clonotype has only a few counts. V gene TRBV28 combines with J gene TRBJ2-1, with 7 bases matching TRBD2. V gave up 4 bases and J gave up 7 bases; unmatched junction bases: 16. Germline loops: CDR1 MDHEN, CDR2 SYDVKM. The CDR3 is made up of 17 amino acids. CDR3 loop: CASSSPRLASVTNEQFF. CDR3 nucleotide sequence: TGTGCCAGCAGTTCCCCCCGACTAGCTTCTGTCACGAATGAGCAGTTCTTC.

The chain employs TRBV27 and TRBJ2-1; 8 nucleotides align to TRBD1. V trimming: 5 bases; J trimming: 4 bases; junction bases outside the gene matches: 7. CDR3 size: 15 residues. Germline V gives CDR1 MNHEY, CDR2 SMNVEV (reference sequence). CDR3 coding DNA: TGTGCCAGCAGTCCACAGGGGGTTGTTTACAATGAGCAGTTCTTC. It encodes CASSPQGVVYNEQFF.

V gene TRBV20-1 combines with J gene TRBJ2-1, with a tentative D call TRBD2 (6 bases). Germline loops: CDR1 DFQATT, CDR2 SNEGSKA (reference sequence). V dropped 0 bases and J dropped 4 bases, with 10 bases sitting between them. This CDR3 has 14 amino acids. The DNA for the CDR3 is TGCAGTGCTAGAGATGGGGAGGTGTACAATGAGCAGTTCTTC. It encodes CSARDGEVYNEQFF.

Of note for this clonotype: The germline gene is not matched at one end of the junction; a read error may be the cause. V gene TRBV9 combines with J gene TRBJ1-2; no firm D call. The germline V gene encodes CDR1 SGDLS and CDR2 YYNGEE. This CDR3 spans 13 amino acids. The CDR3 here is CASSVLQGSGCTF. DNA for the CDR3: TGTGCCAGCAGCGTCCTCCAAGGTTCGGGCTGCACCTTC.

This clonotype came up many times. The chain uses TRBV7-2 and TRBJ2-1; D may be TRBD2 (5 bases). The CDR3 has 15 amino acids. The V gene lost 4 bases and the J gene lost 0 bases, with 10 bases spanning the gap. Germline assignment: CDR1 SGHTA and CDR2 FQGNSA. The CDR3 loop reads CASSSWTVSYNEQFF. CDR3 DNA: TGTGCCAGCAGCTCTTGGACTGTCTCCTACAATGAGCAGTTCTTC.

The chain has TRBV12-3 or TRBV12-4 and TRBJ2-6; 13 bases line up with TRBD2. The CDR3 contains 23 residues. V lost 5 bases, J lost 0 bases, and 19 bases stayed unmatched. In DNA, the CDR3 is TGTGCCAGCAGTCTAAGACTAGCGGGAGGTCTAGACCAGCTCAGCTCTGGGGCCAACGTCCTGACTTTC. This gives the protein CASSLRLAGGLDQLSSGANVLTF.

This clonotype occurred once. The rearrangement uses TRBV12-3 or TRBV12-4 and TRBJ2-3; weak D call: TRBD2 (5 bases). V lost 5 bases and J lost 0, with 15 bases in between. This CDR3 has 16 amino acids. The CDR3 loop is CASSRHETGSTDTQYF. As DNA, the CDR3 is TGTGCCAGCAGTCGTCATGAGACGGGAAGCACAGATACGCAGTATTTT.

This chain links TRBV19 with TRBJ2-2; unclear D gene. Germline CDR1 is LNHDA and CDR2 is SQIVND (reference sequence). The CDR3 loop spans 12 amino acids. V was trimmed by 11 bases and J by 0 bases, leaving 7 bases between them. The CDR3 spells CASWANTGELFF. CDR3 nucleotide sequence: TGTGCCTCATGGGCGAACACCGGGGAGCTGTTTTTT. Looking up the rest from reference TRBV19 and TRBJ2-2 gives the full variable domain: DGGITQSPKYLFRKEGQNVTLSCEQNLNHDAMYWYRQDPGQGLRLIYYSQIVNDFQKGDIAEGYSVSREKKESFPLTVTSAQKNPTAFYLCASWANTGELFFGEGSRLTVL.

This clonotype has only a few counts. The CDR3 sequence: CASSSYKDHRGNEQFF. The CDR3 DNA follows: TGTGCCAGCAGCTCTTATAAGGATCACAGGGGCAATGAGCAGTTCTTC. The chain recombines TRBV11-1 with TRBJ2-1; 7 nucleotides line up with TRBD1. Germline loops: CDR1 SGHAT, CDR2 FQDESV (reference sequence). Trimming cost V 4 bases and J 6 bases; bases outside gene matches: 12. This CDR3 contains 16 residues.

The chain employs TRBV20-1 and TRBJ2-3, with 7 bases lining up with TRBD1. Looked up from germline, CDR1 is DFQATT and CDR2 is SNEGSKA (reference sequence). The CDR3 is 13 residues long. As DNA, the CDR3 is TGCACCGCCCGGGACAGTTCCTCAAATACGCAGTATTTT. This encodes CTARDSSSNTQYF.

This chain links TRBV11-3 with TRBJ2-1; D is perhaps TRBD2 (6 bases). Trimming removed 0 bases at V and 8 bases at J, with 14 bases between. The CDR3 has 15 amino acids. Germline-derived CDR1 and CDR2 are SGHNT and YENEEA. CDR3 region: CASSLDTAGNDEQFF. CDR3 nucleotide sequence: TGTGCCAGCAGCTTAGACACGGCGGGAAACGATGAGCAGTTCTTC. The variable domain in full, completed from reference TRBV11-3 and TRBJ2-1, reads EAGVVQSPRYKIIEKKQPVAFWCNPISGHNTLYWYLQNLGQGPELLIRYENEEAVDDSQLPKDRFSAERLKGVDSTLKIQPAELGDSAVYLCASSLDTAGNDEQFFGPGTRLTVL.